These 31 T cell receptor beta chains were sequenced from one sample in a study of read filtering for tumor transcriptome and immune sequencing (dated by TCRdb to about 2020). The sequencer listed for this sample is Illumina HiSeq 4000. Starting from roughly 440 ng RNA, TCR libraries were constructed with the Immunoverse kit using molecular barcoded adaptors that cover the alpha/delta and beta/gamma chains. TCRdb reworked the public reads: Q25 trimming with fastp, MiXCR clone assembly, productive beta chains retained. Every distinct CDR3 protein forms one entry, paired with its most common genes and DNA. The sample table holds 130,000 or so distinct CDR3 sequences, of which about 13% were seen once. Approximately 8% of the sample is in the top ten clones. The sample comprised a population of CD138-negative cells sorted from bone marrow. The cell subset or site label here, explained by the study, means: bone marrow mononuclear cells depleted of CD138+ plasma/myeloma cells by negative magnetic selection. The receptors were gathered from a donor older than 35 with multiple myeloma.

This clonotype was counted many times. The chain is built from TRBV29-1 and TRBJ2-7; TRBD2 agrees at 8 bases. The CDR3 is 15 residues long. The V and J ends lost 1 base and 2 bases, in that order; junction bases with no gene match: 7. Germline V gene data show CDR1 as SQVTM and CDR2 as ANQGSEA. CDR3 sequence: CSVEGLAGPPYEQYF. CDR3 DNA: TGCAGCGTTGAAGGCCTAGCGGGTCCTCCCTACGAGCAGTACTTC.

The chain links TRBV6-5 to TRBJ2-3; TRBD2 matches 11 bases. Losses at the gene ends were 6 bases for V and 7 bases for J; bases not matched to a gene: 6. Germline V gives CDR1 MNHEY, CDR2 SVGAGI. The CDR3 spans 14 residues. CDR3 coding DNA: TGTGCCAGCAGCTTCGCTAGCGGGAGGAATACGCAGTATTTT. Its protein is CASSFASGRNTQYF.

There are a few counts of this clonotype. The rearrangement uses TRBV7-2 and TRBJ1-5; 7 nucleotides line up with TRBD1. This CDR3 is built from 14 residues. Germline-derived CDR1 and CDR2 are SGHTA and FQGNSA. V shed 5 bases and J 4 bases; nucleotides not matched to a gene: 5. The CDR3 DNA reads as TGTGCCAGCAGCCATCGGACAGGTAATCAGCCCCAGCATTTT. Protein product: CASSHRTGNQPQHF.

This clonotype has a count of ten or more. This chain uses TRBV29-1 with TRBJ2-2, with D perhaps being TRBD1 or TRBD2 (5 bases each). Per the germline V gene, CDR1 is SQVTM and CDR2 is ANQGSEA. The ends were cut back, 6 bases at V and 7 bases at J, with 15 bases in the middle. CDR3 length: 13 amino acids. The CDR3 coding sequence is TGCAGCGTCGCTTCGGGACCAGACGGGGAGCTGTTTTTT. Translating it yields CSVASGPDGELFF.

At least ten counts were recorded for this clonotype. The rearrangement joins TRBV4-3 to TRBJ1-1; D might be TRBD1 (6 bases). CDR3 length: 14 residues. The germline V gene encodes CDR1 LGHNA and CDR2 YSLEER. The V gene lost 1 base and the J gene lost 6 bases, with 12 bases spanning the gap. The CDR3 loop reads CASSQGVGGPEAFF. The CDR3 DNA follows: TGCGCCAGCAGCCAAGGGGTTGGGGGGCCTGAAGCTTTCTTT.

This clonotype appeared many times. This rearrangement joins TRBV6-2 or TRBV6-3 to TRBJ2-1, with D tentatively TRBD2 (6 bases). V shed 2 bases and J shed 3 bases, with 8 bases lying between them. This CDR3 region has 14 residues. Looked up from germline, CDR1 is MNHEY and CDR2 is SVGEGT. CDR3 nucleotide sequence: TGTGCCAGCAGTTACGAGACTAGCTACAATGAGCAGTTCTTC. Its translation: CASSYETSYNEQFF.

This clonotype was picked up many times. Written as DNA, the CDR3 is TGCGCCAGCAGCTCCCGGGACAGGGGGCTGTATGGCTACACCTTC. Translating gives CASSSRDRGLYGYTF. V and J are TRBV5-1 and TRBJ1-2, with 12 positions matching TRBD1. The germline CDR1 and CDR2 sequences are SGHRS and YFSETQ. V trimming: 3 bases; J trimming: 5 bases; junction bases outside the gene matches: 5. The CDR3 is made up of 15 amino acids.

This clonotype was counted a few times. A much larger clone lies one base from this, so it may be a read error. The chain links TRBV29-1 to TRBJ1-1; 7 nucleotides align to TRBD1. The germline CDR1 and CDR2 sequences are SQVTM and ANQGSEA. V trimming: 5 bases; J trimming: 4 bases; junction bases outside the gene matches: 13. This CDR3 is 15 amino acids long. The CDR3 nucleotides read TGCAGCGTTCACATGGGACAGCTGATTAGCACTGAAGCTTTCTTT. It codes for CSVHMGQLISTEAFF.

To note about this clonotype: A much larger clonotype is one base distant, so this may be a read error. The genes are TRBV3-1 and TRBJ1-5; D may be TRBD1 (5 bases). This CDR3 comprises 15 residues. The V gene lost 1 base and the J gene lost 5 bases, with 12 bases spanning the gap. Germline V gene sequence: CDR1 LGHDT, CDR2 YNNKEL (reference sequence). The CDR3, as DNA: TGTGCCAGCAGCCAAGGGTGGGGGGATTATCAGCCCCAGCATTTT. It translates to CASSQGWGDYQPQHF.

This clonotype was seen repeatedly, ten times or more. This chain joins TRBV20-1 and TRBJ1-1; 9 nucleotides line up with TRBD1. Germline loops: CDR1 DFQATT, CDR2 SNEGSKA (reference sequence). The V and J ends lost 5 bases and 0 bases, in that order; junction bases with no gene match: 7. There are 15 residues in the CDR3. The CDR3 sequence is CSAEDRGALNTEAFF. CDR3 DNA: TGCAGTGCTGAAGACAGGGGGGCCTTGAACACTGAAGCTTTCTTT.

The chain recombines TRBV4-1 with TRBJ2-7, with no clear D. CDR1 and CDR2 (germline): MGHRA, YSYEKL. V lost 0 bases and J 3 bases, leaving 3 bases between the germline ends. This CDR3 has 12 amino acids. The CDR3 loop reads CASSQDYYEQYF. As DNA, the CDR3 is TGCGCCAGCAGCCAAGATTACTACGAGCAGTACTTC.

This clonotype came up many times. The chain combines TRBV7-9 with TRBJ1-5; the match to TRBD1 covers 9 bases. Germline CDR1 SEHNR, CDR2 FQNEAQ (reference sequence). V shed 5 bases, J shed 4 bases, and the junction held 6 bases outside the gene matches. The length of the CDR3 is 15 residues. The CDR3 nucleotides read TGTGCCAGCAGCGTTGGACAGGGGTTGAATCAGCCCCAGCATTTT. Translated, it gives CASSVGQGLNQPQHF.

The sample holds many counts of this clonotype. The rearrangement links TRBV7-7 to TRBJ1-1; D uncertain. Germline loops: CDR1 SSHAT, CDR2 FNYEAQ (reference sequence). Between the trimmed V and J ends, which lost 3 bases and 2 bases, there was a span of 7 bases. The CDR3 spans 13 residues. DNA for the CDR3: TGTGCCAGCAGCTTCAGCGCTAACACTGAAGCTTTCTTT. Its translation: CASSFSANTEAFF.

This clonotype was counted at least ten times. The chain carries TRBV29-1 and TRBJ2-2, with 8 bases that match TRBD1. This CDR3 comprises 12 residues. CDR1 and CDR2 from the germline V gene are SQVTM and ANQGSEA. The J segment lost 7 bases and the V segment lost 6 bases, leaving 4 bases of the junction unmatched. CDR3 sequence (DNA): TGCAGCGTAGGACAGGGCGGCGGGGAGCTGTTTTTT. This codes for CSVGQGGGELFF.

This clonotype has a count of ten or more. Written as DNA, the CDR3 is TGTGCCAGCAGCAGTCATGGGACAGGGCTCTCTGGGGGGGAGCTGTTTTTT. It translates to CASSSHGTGLSGGELFF. V is TRBV6-5 and J is TRBJ2-2; 9 nucleotides align to TRBD1. The CDR3 length is 17 residues. Germline V lookup: CDR1 MNHEY, CDR2 SVGAGI. J gave up 8 bases and V 6 bases, and 16 bases lay outside the gene matches.

This chain uses TRBV19 with TRBJ2-5; D might be TRBD2 (6 bases). The CDR3 has 14 amino acids. Trimming removed 5 bases from V and 4 bases from J, with 14 bases in between. CDR1 LNHDA and CDR2 SQIVND come from the germline V gene (reference sequence). The CDR3 DNA sequence: TGTGCCAGTAGTCCCGGGACTGCCCGAGAGACCCAGTACTTC. Translated: CASSPGTARETQYF.

In the case of this clonotype: The junction differs from germline at one of its ends, possibly a read error. The chain carries TRBV29-1 and TRBJ1-1, with D possibly being TRBD1 (6 bases). From germline, CDR1 is SQVTM and CDR2 ANQGSEA. CDR3 length: 13 amino acids. The CDR3 loop is CSVDETGDTDAFF. CDR3 in DNA: TGCAGCGTTGATGAGACAGGTGACACTGATGCTTTCTTT.

There are many counts of this clonotype. The V and J genes are TRBV27 and TRBJ2-1, with 8 bases identical to TRBD2. This CDR3 contains 16 residues. J lost 8 bases, V lost 5 bases, and 14 bases had no gene match. Germline loops: CDR1 MNHEY, CDR2 SMNVEV (reference sequence). CDR3: CASSHTRTSRDDEQFF. The CDR3 DNA reads as TGTGCCAGCAGTCACACCCGGACTAGCAGGGACGATGAGCAGTTCTTC.

This clonotype has a handful of counts. This chain joins TRBV5-1 and TRBJ1-5; TRBD1 is a possible D gene (6 bases). V shed 4 bases and J shed 2 bases, with 19 bases lying between them. The CDR3 extends over 17 amino acids. CDR1 SGHRS and CDR2 YFSETQ come from the germline V gene. The CDR3 sequence is CASSLEGGTGGNQPQHF. CDR3 coding DNA: TGCGCCAGCAGCCTCGAAGGGGGAACCGGCGGCAATCAGCCCCAGCATTTT.

A word on this clonotype: A much larger clone is a single base away; this may be a read error. V usage is TRBV6-1 and J usage is TRBJ2-7, with D possibly being TRBD1 (6 bases). The CDR3 extends over 14 amino acids. Germline V gene sequence: CDR1 MNHNS, CDR2 SASEGT. The chain's CDR3 is CASSDRQDLYGQYF. Written as DNA, the CDR3 is TGTGCCAGCAGTGATCGACAGGATCTCTACGGGCAGTACTTC.

This clonotype was seen ten or more times. This rearrangement joins TRBV29-1 to TRBJ2-7, with TRBD2 identical over 8 bases. The V and J ends lost 4 bases and 6 bases, in that order; junction bases with no gene match: 11. The CDR3 extends over 14 amino acids. Per germline, CDR1 SQVTM and CDR2 ANQGSEA. The CDR3 bases are TGCAGCGTTGGGGGCGGCGGGGGGCCCGGCGAGCAGTACTTC. It encodes CSVGGGGGPGEQYF.

This clonotype appeared many times. The chain employs TRBV7-6 and TRBJ2-3; either TRBD1 or TRBD2 may supply D (6 bases each). This CDR3 has 17 residues. Germline CDR1 and CDR2: SGHVS and FNYEAQ. V lost 4 bases and J lost 3, with 20 bases in between. The CDR3 sequence: CASSSRRGGMNTDTQYF. The DNA for the CDR3 is TGTGCCAGCAGCTCCCGCAGGGGCGGGATGAATACAGATACGCAGTATTTT.

This clonotype has just one count. The chain employs TRBV7-9 and TRBJ2-3, with 10 bases matching TRBD2. Trimming took 5 bases from V and 0 from J; bases not matched to a gene: 14. The CDR3 loop spans 19 amino acids. CDR1 is SEHNR and CDR2 is FQNEAQ in the germline V gene (reference sequence). Here the CDR3 reads CASSREPWTSGNSTDTQYF. CDR3 DNA: TGTGCCAGCAGCCGGGAACCCTGGACTAGCGGAAATAGCACAGATACGCAGTATTTT.

The sample holds many counts of this clonotype. V usage is TRBV27 and J usage is TRBJ1-5; D perhaps matches TRBD1 (6 bases). The CDR3 sequence is 14 residues long. With 4 bases removed from V and 1 base from J, the gap between germline ends came to 8 bases. Per the germline V gene, CDR1 is MNHEY and CDR2 is SMNVEV (reference sequence). The CDR3 DNA reads as TGTGCCAGCAGTTCCAGGGGAAGCAATCAGCCCCAGCATTTT. As protein: CASSSRGSNQPQHF.

This clonotype was counted between two and nine times. The V call is TRBV5-4, the J call TRBJ2-7; TRBD1 aligns across 10 bases. V shed 0 bases, J shed 2 bases, and the junction held 2 bases outside the gene matches. The CDR3 is 15 residues long. Germline CDR1 and CDR2: SGHNT and YYREEE (reference sequence). The CDR3 here is CASSLGGTGAYEQYF. The CDR3 DNA sequence: TGTGCCAGCAGCTTGGGCGGGACAGGGGCCTACGAGCAGTACTTC.

Notes on this clonotype: Being one base from a much bigger clone, this may be a read error. The chain uses TRBV7-2 and TRBJ1-1; D remains ambiguous. Germline V gene lookup returns CDR1 SGHTA and CDR2 FQGNSA. CDR3 length: 14 residues. Deletions cut 3 bases from V and 4 bases from J, with 12 bases between. Here the CDR3 reads CASSFLGRSTEAFF. CDR3 DNA: TGTGCCAGCAGCTTCCTAGGGAGGTCCACTGAAGCTTTCTTT. The entire variable domain, with the rest obtained from reference TRBV7-2 and TRBJ1-1, is as follows: GAGVSQSPSNKVTEKGKDVELRCDPISGHTALYWYRQSLGQGLEFLIYFQGNSAPDKSGLPSDRFSAERTGGSVSTLTIQRTQQEDSAVYLCASSFLGRSTEAFFGQGTRLTVV.

The CDR3 DNA reads TGTGCCAGCACAGTAGCGGGTTCTAGCACAGATACGCAGTATTTT. Its protein product is CASTVAGSSTDTQYF. The V and J genes are TRBV6-6 and TRBJ2-3; 7 nucleotides align to TRBD2. CDR3 length: 15 residues. Germline CDR1 reads MNHNY; CDR2 reads SVGAGI (reference sequence). Trimming cost V 7 bases and J 0 bases; bases outside gene matches: 7.

Many counts were recorded for this clonotype. V is TRBV29-1 and J is TRBJ2-1; D is unresolved. V lost 3 bases and J lost 7, with 13 bases in between. The CDR3 length is 13 residues. Germline lookup yields CDR1 SQVTM and CDR2 ANQGSEA. CDR3 in amino acids: CSVDRRALNEQFF. As DNA, the CDR3 is TGCAGCGTTGATAGGAGAGCCTTGAATGAGCAGTTCTTC.

The chain combines TRBV7-2 with TRBJ2-7; D gene ambiguous. The CDR3 covers 14 residues. Germline V CDR1 and CDR2: SGHTA, FQGNSA. V was cut by 0 bases and J by 2 bases, with 8 bases left in between. CDR3 sequence: CASSLAAATYEQYF. For the CDR3, the DNA is TGTGCCAGCAGCTTAGCCGCAGCCACCTACGAGCAGTACTTC.

This clonotype was observed a few times. Just one base apart from a much larger clone, this may be a read error. The chain couples TRBV19 to TRBJ2-7; TRBD1 matches 9 bases. Germline CDR1 reads LNHDA; CDR2 reads SQIVND (reference sequence). The CDR3 has 13 residues. J lost 3 bases, V lost 5 bases, and 2 bases had no gene match. The CDR3 region is CASSWTGDYEQYF. The CDR3 DNA sequence: TGTGCCAGTAGTTGGACAGGGGACTACGAGCAGTACTTC.

The chain carries TRBV27 and TRBJ2-1, with 7 bases aligning to TRBD1. The CDR3 has 13 residues. Germline CDR1 is MNHEY and CDR2 is SMNVEV (reference sequence). The ends lost 6 bases at V and 10 bases at J; junction bases unmatched: 9. The CDR3 coding sequence is TGTGCCAGCAGCCCCAGGGGGTTCCACGAGCAGTTCTTC. Protein product: CASSPRGFHEQFF.